This record covers a single T cell receptor beta chain. Its antigen is still unknown. Within one base of it there is no much larger clone, and no base qualities were kept. The sample comes from a study of T cells after somatic rescue of genetic block (TCRdb year 2020). General notes on the study: The study assessed how robust, over the long term, a T-cell system was when the system had developed through somatic rescue of a genetic block in T-cell development.

The V and J ends are trimmed by 3 bases and 3 bases, leaving 6 bases between them. The CDR1 and CDR2 encoded by the germline V gene are SNHLY and FYNNEI. The CDR3 has 13 amino acids, counting the end cysteine and phenylalanine. Of the read, only the CDR3 DNA is kept; its 39 bases are in frame from base 1. The library was prepared using the immunoSEQ multiplex PCR assay. The source is immuneACCESS, and TCRdb retained only in-frame sequences with V and J called. Part of the clones is not carried over; for the studies checked, unresolved V genes explain less than half of this, and the remainder is unexplained. Here the sample has about 67,000 clones; 92% occur a single time. The ten largest clones represent approximately 3% of the sample.

The receptor chain draws on TRBV2 and TRBJ2-1, with the D segment identity uncertain. The sample consisted of peripheral blood mononuclear cells (PBMCs). The sequence came from a man aged 35 to 55. The CDR3 here reads CASSEWSYNEQFF. The DNA reads TGTGCCAGCAGTGAGTGGAGCTACAATGAGCAGTTCTTC. The CDR3 plus the reference TRBV2 and TRBJ2-1 genes for the other parts give the full variable domain: EPEVTQTPSHQVTQMGQEVILRCVPISNHLYFYWYRQILGQKVEFLVSFYNNEISEKSEIFDDQFSVERPDGSNFTLKIRSTKLEDSAMYFCASSEWSYNEQFFGPGTRLTVL.